This T cell receptor beta chain is drawn from a study of shared clonotypes between healthy human individuals. V lost 4 bases to trimming and J lost 5 bases, with 13 bases between them. Germline V CDR1 and CDR2: SGDLS, YYNGEE. This CDR3 is 14 amino acids long. The method was immunoSEQ multiplex PCR; TCRdb's version includes in-frame clones alone and lacks a portion of them. The data hold some 680,000 clones, with 55% to 85% observed a single time. Sequenced: memory CD4+ T cells sorted from blood. Regarding subset: CD45RA-negative fraction. The chain combines TRBV9 with TRBJ2-1, with D possibly being TRBD2 (6 bases). This sequence was found in a woman in her twenties or thirties in good health. CDR3 nucleotide sequence: TGTGCCAGCAGCTACCGGGACTCGAACAATGAGCAGTTCTTC. Encoded protein: CASSYRDSNNEQFF.